What follows describes a single T cell receptor beta chain. This CDR3 is built from 15 residues. TRB amplification used approximately 250 ng of peripheral blood genomic DNA. This sample is part of a study of T cell clusters in autoimmune cytopenias. Multiplex touch-down PCR amplified TRB using TRB-A and TRB-B pools in one tube. TCRdb reanalyzed the multiplex PCR reads, giving one entry per CDR3 protein sequence and no DNA. This sample lists about 8,200 distinct CDR3 sequences; its ten largest clones have around 30%. The specimen was peripheral blood. The clonotype was recovered from a human donor with an autoimmune cytopenia or autoimmune hepatitis (not recorded which). The gene calls are TRBV5-3 and TRBJ2-1; without DNA, the TCRdb call of TRBD2 cannot be checked. TRBV5-3 is identified as an open reading frame with a role that is uncertain. CDR3 sequence: CARSFNPRGSNEQFF.